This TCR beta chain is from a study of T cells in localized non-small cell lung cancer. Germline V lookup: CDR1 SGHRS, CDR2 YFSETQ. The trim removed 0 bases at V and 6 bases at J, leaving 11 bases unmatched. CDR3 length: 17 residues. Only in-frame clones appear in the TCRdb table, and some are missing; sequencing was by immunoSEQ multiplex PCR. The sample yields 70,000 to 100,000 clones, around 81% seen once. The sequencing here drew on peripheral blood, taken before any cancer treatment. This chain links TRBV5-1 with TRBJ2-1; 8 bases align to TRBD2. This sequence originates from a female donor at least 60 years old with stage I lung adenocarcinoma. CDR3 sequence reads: CASSLAISRSGVNEQFF. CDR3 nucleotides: TGCGCCAGCAGCTTGGCAATTAGCCGTAGCGGGGTCAATGAGCAGTTCTTC.